The clone carrying this TCR beta chain has more than one count but fewer than ten. This entry is derived from a study of beta chain features in type 1 diabetes. Every bit of the isolated RNA underwent reverse transcription, so sequencing read expressed TCRB transcripts. Method: immunoSEQ multiplex PCR; TCRdb's copy keeps in-frame clones and lacks some. The sample has a few hundred thousand clones, less than 15% seen once. V shed 7 bases and J shed 2 bases, with 12 bases lying between them. The CDR3 extends over 14 amino acids. Per the germline V gene, CDR1 is SGDLS and CDR2 is YYNGEE. This chain connects TRBV9 to TRBJ1-4; weak D call: TRBD1 (6 bases). The sequence came from a woman younger than 35 in good health. Sequenced: naive CD4+ T cells from blood. CDR3 DNA: TGTGCCAGCGACCGGCAGGGGACTAATGAAAAACTGTTTTTT. It specifies CASDRQGTNEKLFF. Full variable domain (missing parts from reference TRBV9 and TRBJ1-4): DSGVTQTPKHLITATGQRVTLRCSPRSGDLSVYWYQQSLDQGLQFLIQYYNGEERAKGNILERFSAQQFPDLHSELNLSSLELGDSALYFCASDRQGTNEKLFFGSGTQLSVL.